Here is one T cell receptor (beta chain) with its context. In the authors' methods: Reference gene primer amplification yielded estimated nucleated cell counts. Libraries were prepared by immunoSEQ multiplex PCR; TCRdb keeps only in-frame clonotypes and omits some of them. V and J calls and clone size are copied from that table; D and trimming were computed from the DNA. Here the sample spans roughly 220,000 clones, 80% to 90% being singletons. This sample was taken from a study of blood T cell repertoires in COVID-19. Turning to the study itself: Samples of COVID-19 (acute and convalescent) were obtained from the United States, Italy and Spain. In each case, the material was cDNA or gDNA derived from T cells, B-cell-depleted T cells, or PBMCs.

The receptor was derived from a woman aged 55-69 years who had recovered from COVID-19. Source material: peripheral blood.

CDR3 in DNA: TGTGCCAGCAGCCAAGATCGCGGGACAGGGGGAGGGTTAGAGACCCAGTACTTC. Translation: CASSQDRGTGGGLETQYF. The chain carries TRBV3-1 (or the pseudogene TRBV3-2) and TRBJ2-5, with 11 bases that match TRBD1. The germline V gene encodes CDR1 LGHDT and CDR2 YNNKEL (reference sequence). The CDR3 length is 18 residues. V trimming: 0 bases; J trimming: 4 bases; junction bases outside the gene matches: 10.